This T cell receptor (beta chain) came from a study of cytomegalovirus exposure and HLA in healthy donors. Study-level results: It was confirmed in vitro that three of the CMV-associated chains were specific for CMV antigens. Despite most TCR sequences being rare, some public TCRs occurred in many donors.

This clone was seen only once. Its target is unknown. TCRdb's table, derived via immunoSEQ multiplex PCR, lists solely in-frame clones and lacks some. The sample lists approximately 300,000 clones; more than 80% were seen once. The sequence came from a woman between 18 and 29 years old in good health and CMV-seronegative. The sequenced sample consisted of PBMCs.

CDR3 DNA: TGTGCCAGCAGTTTTGGCGGAGAGAGCACAGATACGCAGTATTTT. Protein sequence: CASSFGGESTDTQYF. This chain links TRBV27 with TRBJ2-3; D remains unclear. The V end lost 3 bases, the J end lost 0 bases, and 10 bases lay between the germline ends. Germline V gene sequence: CDR1 MNHEY, CDR2 SMNVEV (reference sequence). The CDR3 totals 15 residues.